The entry below describes one T cell receptor (beta chain). This clone is regarded as medium-sized (0.01 to 0.1%). Its antigen target is currently unknown. The sample holds no much larger clone one base away, and base qualities are not on file. For sequencing of the TCRbeta CDR3 region, genomic DNA was extracted from the sorted cells. The immunoSEQ Assay was used to sequence the TCRbeta CDR3 regions. As stored in TCRdb, this immuneACCESS dataset retains in-frame rearrangements with V and J assigned. A fraction of the clones does not appear; measured against another copy, unresolved V genes explain less than half of the discrepancy, and the remainder lacks a known reason. This sample gives about 53,000 clones in total; 80% to 85% of them show up just once. The ten top clones hold approximately 4.2% of the sample. The trial excluded patients who had a history of autoimmune disease or who were on systemic immunosuppression. In every dose cohort, peripheral blood was drawn for TCR sequencing at baseline, cycle 4 day 1, and cycle 7 day 1. The samples were drawn from a first-in-human, open-label, multicenter phase I dose-escalation trial of ivuxolimab. Adults with locally advanced or metastatic head and neck squamous cell, hepatocellular, melanoma or renal cell carcinoma were enrolled in the trial. CD4+ and CD8+ T cells were sorted separately from peripheral blood before TCR sequencing.

The data belong to a study of OX40 agonist ivuxolimab in advanced cancers. Notes on the research overall: Ivuxolimab was a fully human IgG2 agonistic monoclonal antibody targeting the costimulatory receptor OX40 (CD134). Intravenous ivuxolimab was administered to patients every 2 weeks at six dose levels: 0.01, 0.1, 0.3, 1.5, 3 and 10 mg/kg. Of the 50 to 55 dose-escalation patients, hepatocellular carcinoma was present in 19, melanoma in around 15, renal cell carcinoma in 9 and head and neck cancer in 9. In the dose-escalation cohort, around four fifths of patients were male, and the mean age was about 55 years, with a range of 23 to 79. Prior anti-PD-1, anti-PD-L1 or anti-CTLA-4 therapy was permitted, and checkpoint inhibitors had been received by about 37% of dose-escalation patients. Partial responses occurred in three dose-escalation patients: two with cutaneous melanoma and one with hepatocellular carcinoma. Peripheral TCRbeta sequencing aimed to test whether ivuxolimab altered TCR sequence diversity and caused clonal T-cell expansion. The monotherapy dose-escalation portion (N ≈ 57 patients) of the phase I ivuxolimab trial is reported in the paper. Broad study findings and their caveats: In the 0.1-3.0 mg/kg groups, partial responders were among the patients with the lowest normalized peripheral clonal expansion, particularly in CD8+ T cells. Clonal expansion of both CD4+ and CD8+ blood T cells was observed from baseline to week 6 at doses 0.1 to 3.0 mg/kg. The antigen specificity of the peripheral T cells that underwent clonal expansion was not determined. After ivuxolimab, expanded clones were on average more numerous among CD8+ T cells than among CD4+ T cells. Low levels of normalized T-cell clonal expansion were also seen in some nonresponding patients.

From its cysteine to its phenylalanine, the CDR3 spans 15 amino acids. Only the CDR3 DNA is retained, 45 bases long and in frame from the first base. CDR1 and CDR2 are read off the germline V gene as ENHRY and SYGVKD. Germline trimming: 2 bases from V, 7 bases from J; junction bases outside gene matches: 6. The V gene is TRBV10-3 and the J gene is TRBJ2-2, with 8 junctional bases fitting TRBD2. The sequence was obtained from an adult with an advanced solid tumor such as melanoma, head and neck, liver or kidney cancer. Sequencing used CD4+ or CD8+ T cells sorted from blood, obtained in a trial of the OX40 agonist ivuxolimab. This receptor has the CDR3 CAISEGTSFGGELFF. At the DNA level, the sequence is TGTGCCATCAGTGAGGGGACTAGTTTTGGCGGGGAGCTGTTTTTT.